The 30 T cell receptor beta chains presented below share a single source sample, sequenced in a study of tissue T cells after allogeneic stem cell transplantation. Clones were read by immunoSEQ multiplex PCR, and TCRdb kept only the in-frame ones, dropping some. Among about 3,900 clones listed, 65% to 75% were seen once. The sequencing here drew on left colon tissue, taken at autopsy. The receptors were sampled from a woman aged 18-49 years with breast cancer.

As concerns this clone: Additional DNA sequences in this sample encode the identical CDR3. This chain links TRBV5-4 with TRBJ2-7, with D maybe TRBD2 (5 bases). The CDR3 spans 14 residues. Germline values: CDR1 SGHNT, CDR2 YYREEE (reference sequence). With 0 bases removed from V and 0 bases from J, the gap between germline ends came to 7 bases. CDR3 sequence (DNA): TGTGCCAGCAGCTTGGGTAGCGTCTCCTACGAGCAGTACTTC. Translating it yields CASSLGSVSYEQYF. Full variable domain (outside the CDR3, taken from reference TRBV5-4 and TRBJ2-7): ETGVTQSPTHLIKTRGQQVTLRCSSQSGHNTVSWYQQALGQGPQFIFQYYREEENGRGNFPPRFSGLQFPNYSSELNVNALELDDSALYLCASSLGSVSYEQYFGPGTRLTVT.

V is TRBV2 and J is TRBJ1-1, with unresolved D. Trimming stripped 4 bases from V and 3 bases from J, with 9 bases between. This CDR3 has 13 residues. CDR1 and CDR2 (germline): SNHLY, FYNNEI. CDR3 DNA: TGTGCCAGCAGTGGGACCCGGGACACTGAAGCTTTCTTT. This translates into CASSGTRDTEAFF.

The rearrangement joins TRBV19 to TRBJ1-4; 9 bases agree with TRBD1. CDR1 and CDR2 from the germline V gene are LNHDA and SQIVND (reference sequence). With 4 bases clipped from V and 4 bases from J, the junction kept 7 bases outside the gene matches. The CDR3 has 16 amino acids. CDR3 nucleotide sequence: TGTGCCAGTAGTACGAACAGGGGGCGCGATAATGAAAAACTGTTTTTT. Protein sequence: CASSTNRGRDNEKLFF.

The genes are TRBV10-3 and TRBJ2-2; D could derive from TRBD1 or TRBD2 (5 bases each). CDR3 length: 13 amino acids. The germline V and J ends were trimmed by 10 bases and 2 bases, with 11 bases remaining between them. CDR1 and CDR2 from the germline V gene are ENHRY and SYGVKD. The CDR3 protein is CATGTENTGELFF. CDR3 nucleotides: TGTGCCACCGGGACCGAAAACACCGGGGAGCTGTTTTTT.

The V gene is TRBV5-1, the J gene TRBJ2-3; D gene ambiguous. This CDR3 is 15 amino acids long. Trimming took 0 bases from V and 0 from J, leaving 8 bases between them. Germline assignment: CDR1 SGHRS and CDR2 YFSETQ. CDR3 sequence: CASSLEPESTDTQYF. The CDR3 DNA reads as TGCGCCAGCAGCTTGGAGCCAGAGAGCACAGATACGCAGTATTTT.

The chain combines TRBV5-4 with TRBJ2-7, with 10 bases identical to TRBD1. There are 15 residues in the CDR3. Germline values: CDR1 SGHNT, CDR2 YYREEE (reference sequence). V was clipped by 4 bases and J by 3 bases; unmatched bases: 7. In DNA form, the CDR3 reads TGTGCCAGCAGCCGGGCCGGGACAGGGGTCTACGAGCAGTACTTC. Translation gives CASSRAGTGVYEQYF. The full variable domain, with the rest looked up from reference TRBV5-4 and TRBJ2-7, is ETGVTQSPTHLIKTRGQQVTLRCSSQSGHNTVSWYQQALGQGPQFIFQYYREEENGRGNFPPRFSGLQFPNYSSELNVNALELDDSALYLCASSRAGTGVYEQYFGPGTRLTVT.

This clone was seen more than once but under ten times. The gene calls are TRBV12-3 or TRBV12-4 and TRBJ1-2; D gene uncertain. The CDR3 spans 11 residues. V was trimmed by 6 bases and J by 6 bases, leaving 8 bases between them. The CDR3 nucleotides are TGTGCCAGCAGCGTGGGGAATGGCTACACCTTC. It specifies CASSVGNGYTF.

The chain combines TRBV30 with TRBJ2-7; D gene uncertain. Germline-derived CDR1 and CDR2 are GTSNPN and SVGIG (reference sequence). The CDR3 is 11 amino acids. V lost 1 base to trimming and J lost 4 bases, with 5 bases between them. CDR3 region: CAWSAVYEQYF. CDR3 nucleotide sequence: TGTGCCTGGAGTGCGGTATACGAGCAGTACTTC.

The chain combines TRBV7-8 with TRBJ2-7; perhaps TRBD2 as D (5 bases). The CDR3 is 16 residues long. With 5 bases removed from V and 6 bases from J, the gap between germline ends came to 23 bases. The germline gives CDR1 SGHVS, CDR2 FQNEAQ. The CDR3 loop reads CASSRSGLAEYSEQYF. CDR3 nucleotides: TGTGCCAGCAGCCGAAGCGGATTGGCGGAGTACTCCGAGCAGTACTTC.

The V call is TRBV6-2 or TRBV6-3, the J call TRBJ2-7; TRBD2 matches at 10 bases. This CDR3 has 16 residues. With 4 bases clipped from V and 3 bases from J, the junction kept 9 bases outside the gene matches. Looked up from germline, CDR1 is MNHEY and CDR2 is SVGEGT. The CDR3 region is CASSSGAGLAIYEQYF. CDR3 DNA sequence: TGTGCCAGCAGTTCAGGCGCGGGACTAGCGATCTACGAGCAGTACTTC.

The J gene is TRBJ1-4, the V gene TRBV7-3; maybe TRBD1 (5 bases). The CDR3 is made up of 15 amino acids. V lost 5 bases to trimming and J lost 8 bases, with 18 bases between them. Germline V gene data show CDR1 as SGHTA and CDR2 as FQGTGA. The DNA for the CDR3 is TGTGCCAGCAGCGAGGAGGGAGGGGAGGGGGAAAAACTGTTTTTT. It encodes CASSEEGGEGEKLFF.

In its sample, this clone was seen a few times. The chain carries TRBV6-2 or TRBV6-3 and TRBJ2-3; unclear D gene. The CDR3 runs 13 residues. Between the trimmed V and J ends, which lost 2 bases and 1 base, there was a span of 4 bases. The germline gives CDR1 MNHEY, CDR2 SVGEGT. The CDR3 bases are TGTGCCAGCAGTTACAAGGGCACAGATACGCAGTATTTT. It encodes CASSYKGTDTQYF.

This clone has a handful of counts. The chain joins TRBV24-1 to TRBJ1-5; D unresolved. The CDR3 spans 15 residues. Between the trimmed V and J ends, which lost 2 bases and 7 bases, there was a span of 14 bases. The germline V gene has CDR1 KGHDR and CDR2 SFDVKD. The CDR3 coding sequence is TGTGCCACCAGTGATTCAAAGGAGGGCCGCCAGCCCCAGCATTTT. This codes for CATSDSKEGRQPQHF.

The chain combines TRBV5-6 with TRBJ1-4; D call uncertain. V lost 3 bases and J 1 base, leaving 16 bases between the germline ends. The CDR3 is made up of 17 amino acids. Per the germline V gene, CDR1 is SGHDT and CDR2 is YYEEEE. The CDR3 protein is CASSSLRGRQTNEKLFF. The CDR3 nucleotides are TGTGCCAGCAGCTCGTTGCGGGGTCGGCAAACTAATGAAAAACTGTTTTTT.

The chain recombines TRBV7-2 with TRBJ2-3; no definite D call. V lost 3 bases and J lost 6, with 10 bases in between. Germline lookup yields CDR1 SGHTA and CDR2 FQGNSA. The CDR3 runs to 13 residues. CDR3 DNA: TGTGCCAGCAGCTTCTACTCGGCGGATACGCAGTATTTT. As protein: CASSFYSADTQYF.

V gene TRBV5-4 combines with J gene TRBJ2-7; 13 bases map to TRBD2. The CDR3 is 16 amino acids. Trimming removed 4 bases from V and 2 bases from J; junction bases left unmatched: 6. Germline-derived CDR1 and CDR2 are SGHNT and YYREEE (reference sequence). The CDR3 DNA follows: TGTGCCAGCAGCCCCGCCGGGACTAGCGGGACCTACGAGCAGTACTTC. This encodes CASSPAGTSGTYEQYF.

This clone was detected a few times. The rearrangement links TRBV6-5 to TRBJ2-7; D remains ambiguous. Per the germline V gene, CDR1 is MNHEY and CDR2 is SVGAGI. This CDR3 has 15 residues. V lost 0 bases and J lost 2, with 11 bases in between. This chain's CDR3 is CASSYSNGPAYEQYF. CDR3 nucleotides: TGTGCCAGCAGTTACTCGAATGGCCCAGCCTACGAGCAGTACTTC.

This rearrangement joins TRBV6-5 to TRBJ2-7, with D perhaps TRBD1 (6 bases). The CDR3 has 14 residues. Germline V CDR1 and CDR2: MNHEY, SVGAGI. V was shortened by 2 bases and J by 4 bases, with 12 bases between the two germline ends. The CDR3 sequence is CASSYTRGGYEQYF. In DNA, the CDR3 is TGTGCCAGCAGTTACACGAGAGGGGGATACGAGCAGTACTTC.

This chain uses TRBV5-1 with TRBJ2-1; TRBD1 aligns across 9 bases. CDR1 SGHRS and CDR2 YFSETQ come from the germline V gene. V was pared by 4 bases and J by 5 bases, with 13 bases of the junction left unmatched. CDR3 length: 17 amino acids. CDR3 in DNA: TGCGCCAGCAGCCTGAACCCCCCGGGACAGGGCCACAATGAGCAGTTCTTC. This sequence encodes CASSLNPPGQGHNEQFF. The whole variable domain, filled in from reference TRBV5-1 and TRBJ2-1, reads KAGVTQTPRYLIKTRGQQVTLSCSPISGHRSVSWYQQTPGQGLQFLFEYFSETQRNKGNFPGRFSGRQFSNSRSEMNVSTLELGDSALYLCASSLNPPGQGHNEQFFGPGTRLTVL.

In DNA form, the CDR3 reads TGTGCCAGCAGCTTAAGCAGCGGGCCTAGCACAGATACGCAGTATTTT. It translates to CASSLSSGPSTDTQYF. The V call is TRBV7-2, the J call TRBJ2-3; D is perhaps TRBD2 (6 bases). Trimming removed 2 bases from V and 0 bases from J, with 12 bases in between. CDR1 and CDR2 from the germline V gene are SGHTA and FQGNSA. This CDR3 has 16 residues.

V usage is TRBV5-1 and J usage is TRBJ2-5, with 8 bases that match TRBD2. The germline V gene has CDR1 SGHRS and CDR2 YFSETQ. CDR3 size: 15 residues. J lost 4 bases, V lost 0 bases, and 5 bases had no gene match. This chain's CDR3 is CASSLDGSGVETQYF. The CDR3 DNA reads as TGCGCCAGCAGCTTGGATGGTAGCGGGGTAGAGACCCAGTACTTC.

This clone was seen more than once but under ten times. Written as DNA, the CDR3 is TGCGCCAGCAGCCAAGGCAGGGTTGGAGCTACGCAGTATTTT. Residues: CASSQGRVGATQYF. This chain connects TRBV4-3 to TRBJ2-3; possible D gene TRBD1, 5 bases. The germline V and J ends were trimmed by 1 base and 8 bases, with 13 bases remaining between them. This CDR3 has 14 amino acids. CDR1 and CDR2 from the germline V gene are LGHNA and YSLEER.

This chain joins TRBV5-4 and TRBJ2-6, with 9 nucleotides matching TRBD1. The CDR3 extends over 17 amino acids. CDR1 SGHNT and CDR2 YYREEE come from the germline V gene (reference sequence). J was trimmed by 4 bases and V by 4 bases; bases with no gene match: 9. The CDR3 DNA is TGTGCCAGCAGCCCCGGGACAGGGAATTCCGGGGCCAACGTCCTGACTTTC. As protein: CASSPGTGNSGANVLTF.

This chain links TRBV9 with TRBJ2-1, with 9 bases matching TRBD2. CDR3 length: 16 amino acids. Per germline, CDR1 SGDLS and CDR2 YYNGEE. With 0 bases clipped from V and 4 bases from J, the junction kept 5 bases outside the gene matches. CDR3 residues: CASSVEGLAGYNEQFF. In nucleotides, the CDR3 is TGTGCCAGCAGCGTAGAAGGGCTAGCGGGGTACAATGAGCAGTTCTTC. Complete variable domain (other parts from reference TRBV9 and TRBJ2-1): DSGVTQTPKHLITATGQRVTLRCSPRSGDLSVYWYQQSLDQGLQFLIQYYNGEERAKGNILERFSAQQFPDLHSELNLSSLELGDSALYFCASSVEGLAGYNEQFFGPGTRLTVL.

CDR3 loop: CASSQVTSGADTQYF. The CDR3 DNA follows: TGCGCCAGCAGCCAAGTAACTAGCGGCGCAGATACGCAGTATTTT. This chain connects TRBV4-3 to TRBJ2-3; 8 positions agree with TRBD2. From germline, CDR1 is LGHNA and CDR2 YSLEER. CDR3 length: 15 amino acids. The V and J ends lost 1 base and 4 bases, in that order; junction bases with no gene match: 4.

This chain joins TRBV5-5 and TRBJ2-5; TRBD2 is a possible D gene (6 bases). The length of the CDR3 is 14 residues. The V end was cut by 4 bases, the J end by 2 bases, with 12 bases between. Germline CDR1 and CDR2: SGHKS and YYEKEE (reference sequence). The CDR3: CASSTLTRQETQYF. The CDR3, as DNA: TGTGCCAGCAGCACCCTGACTAGGCAAGAGACCCAGTACTTC.

This chain uses TRBV3-1 (or the pseudogene TRBV3-2) with TRBJ1-1; the match to TRBD1 covers 7 bases. The V gene end was trimmed by 3 bases and the J gene end by 6 bases; junction bases not matched to a gene: 7. The germline gives CDR1 LGHDT, CDR2 YNNKEL (reference sequence). The CDR3 spans 14 residues. Written as DNA, the CDR3 is TGTGCCAGCAGCCATCGGCTACAGGGGTCTGAAGCTTTCTTT. The encoded protein is CASSHRLQGSEAFF.

With regard to this clone: At the DNA level, this CDR3 is encoded by other sequences in the same sample as well. The J gene is TRBJ1-4, the V gene TRBV28; no definite D call. Germline loops: CDR1 MDHEN, CDR2 SYDVKM. V lost 2 bases and J lost 7, with 2 bases in between. The CDR3 runs to 11 residues. CDR3 DNA: TGTGCCAGCAGTTTAGGTGAAAAACTGTTTTTT. It encodes CASSLGEKLFF.

The chain carries TRBV30 and TRBJ1-6; possible D gene TRBD1, 6 bases. Trimming pared 3 bases from V and 8 bases from J, leaving 20 bases between. The CDR3 contains 16 residues. Germline V gene lookup returns CDR1 GTSNPN and CDR2 SVGIG (reference sequence). DNA for the CDR3: TGTGCCTGGAGGTCCTTTCTCCAGGGGAGGTATTCACCCCTCCACTTT. Its translation is CAWRSFLQGRYSPLHF. The complete variable domain, with remaining parts taken from reference TRBV30 and TRBJ1-6, reads SQTIHQWPATLVQPVGSPLSLECTVEGTSNPNLYWYRQAAGRGLQLLFYSVGIGQISSEVPQNLSASRPQDRQFILSSKKLLLSDSGFYLCAWRSFLQGRYSPLHFGNGTRLTVT.

This clone was recorded only once. The gene calls are TRBV29-1 and TRBJ1-2; D is unclear. The CDR3 loop spans 11 amino acids. The V gene lost 4 bases and the J gene lost 2 bases, with 5 bases spanning the gap. Germline assignment: CDR1 SQVTM and CDR2 ANQGSEA. CDR3 protein: CSVAENYGYTF. CDR3 in DNA: TGCAGCGTTGCAGAGAACTATGGCTACACCTTC.